Following are 26 T cell receptor beta chains from one sample sequenced in a study of control samples from healthy donors and cancer patients. This table comes from immunoSEQ multiplex PCR, and its TCRdb copy is limited to in-frame clones, with some not included. The profile covers just over 150,000 clones, with 70% to 90% appearing a single time and about 11% taken by the ten largest. The sequenced sample was blood. These receptors all come from a man aged 25 to 40 in good health.

V gene TRBV7-2 combines with J gene TRBJ2-3, with D perhaps matching TRBD2 (5 bases). Trimming stripped 5 bases from V and 6 bases from J, with 9 bases between. The CDR3 has 12 residues. CDR1 and CDR2 from the germline V gene are SGHTA and FQGNSA. The CDR3 is CASSNGVDTQYF. Written as DNA, the CDR3 is TGTGCCAGCAGCAACGGGGTGGATACGCAGTATTTT.

V is TRBV3-1 (or the pseudogene TRBV3-2) and J is TRBJ2-5; no firm D call. CDR1 and CDR2 from the germline V gene are LGHDT and YNNKEL (reference sequence). With 0 bases removed from V and 2 bases from J, the gap between germline ends came to 13 bases. The CDR3 extends over 16 amino acids. In DNA, the CDR3 is TGTGCCAGCAGCCAAGATTGGGCAGGTTCTCAAGAGACCCAGTACTTC. This codes for CASSQDWAGSQETQYF.

A word on this clone: This specimen includes other DNA sequences encoding the same CDR3. V is TRBV3-1 (or the pseudogene TRBV3-2) and J is TRBJ2-5; no clear D. The CDR3 spans 11 residues. Trimming stripped 4 bases from V and 4 bases from J, with 4 bases between. Germline lookup yields CDR1 LGHDT and CDR2 YNNKEL (reference sequence). The CDR3 spells CASSLRETQYF. In DNA form, the CDR3 reads TGTGCCAGCAGCCTGCGAGAGACCCAGTACTTC.

This clone was recorded a few times. The V and J genes are TRBV2 and TRBJ1-1; 7 bases are shared with TRBD1. Germline loops: CDR1 SNHLY, CDR2 FYNNEI. Trimming at V came to 4 bases and at J to 5 bases, leaving 7 bases not matched to a gene. CDR3 length: 14 residues. The CDR3, as DNA: TGTGCCAGCAGTGCTACAGGGGAAGGAACTGAAGCTTTCTTT. Translating gives CASSATGEGTEAFF.

This sequence joins TRBV11-2 and TRBJ2-7; D is undetermined. V shed 2 bases and J shed 3 bases, with 8 bases lying between them. CDR3 length equals 13 residues. Germline V gives CDR1 SGHAT, CDR2 FQNNGV. In DNA form, the CDR3 reads TGTGCCAGCAGCTTATATTTCAACTACGAGCAGTACTTC. It codes for CASSLYFNYEQYF.

In the case of this clone: Distinct nucleotide sequences in the sample also encode this CDR3. This chain connects TRBV7-9 to TRBJ1-1; TRBD1 matches 7 bases. Unmatched junction bases numbered 9, after V lost 5 bases and J lost 6 bases. The CDR3 consists of 14 residues. CDR1 SEHNR and CDR2 FQNEAQ come from the germline V gene (reference sequence). The DNA of the CDR3 is TGTGCCAGCAGCGACAAGGGGGCAACTGCTGAAGCTTTCTTT. Encoded protein: CASSDKGATAEAFF.

The V gene is TRBV6-4, the J gene TRBJ2-1, with 8 positions matching TRBD1. This CDR3 spans 17 amino acids. After removal of 2 bases from V and 5 bases from J, the junction contained 11 bases not matched to a gene. CDR1 is MRHNA, CDR2 SNTAGT, per germline. CDR3 sequence: CASSDDFGTGMNNEQFF. Written as DNA, the CDR3 is TGTGCCAGCAGTGACGACTTTGGGACAGGAATGAACAATGAGCAGTTCTTC.

V is TRBV7-2 and J is TRBJ2-6; TRBD1 is a possible D gene (5 bases). Germline CDR1 reads SGHTA; CDR2 reads FQGNSA. Deletions cut 8 bases from V and 2 bases from J, with 7 bases between. CDR3 size: 13 residues. The CDR3 sequence: CASSRAGANVLTF. CDR3 DNA sequence: TGTGCCAGCTCCAGGGCTGGGGCCAACGTCCTGACTTTC.

V and J are TRBV7-2 and TRBJ2-2; the match to TRBD2 covers 7 bases. Germline V gene sequence: CDR1 SGHTA, CDR2 FQGNSA. CDR3 length: 17 residues. The junction had 10 bases not matched to a gene; V was cut back by 5 bases and J by 1 base. The CDR3 coding sequence is TGTGCCAGCAGCCCCTTTTCTAGCGGTAGGAACACCGGGGAGCTGTTTTTT. It codes for CASSPFSSGRNTGELFF.

The chain combines TRBV7-2 with TRBJ2-4; the match to TRBD2 covers 11 bases. The CDR3 is 17 residues long. V shed 1 base, J shed 3 bases, and the junction held 5 bases outside the gene matches. Per germline, CDR1 SGHTA and CDR2 FQGNSA. The CDR3 reads CASSLVAGGPGKNIQYF. The DNA of the CDR3 is TGTGCCAGCAGCTTAGTAGCGGGAGGGCCGGGCAAAAACATTCAGTACTTC.

The chain joins TRBV12-3 or TRBV12-4 to TRBJ2-1; no firm D call. This CDR3 spans 12 amino acids. Trimming took off 3 bases at V and 5 bases at J, with 5 bases between the two ends. The CDR3 protein is CASSFQDNEQFF. CDR3 bases: TGTGCCAGCAGTTTCCAGGACAATGAGCAGTTCTTC.

The chain combines TRBV7-8 with TRBJ2-4; D unresolved. V lost 1 base and J 0 bases, leaving 13 bases between the germline ends. CDR1 is SGHVS, CDR2 FQNEAQ, per germline. This CDR3 contains 17 residues. The CDR3 spells CASSLVPQVLAKNIQYF. The CDR3 DNA sequence: TGTGCCAGCAGCTTAGTTCCGCAGGTGCTAGCCAAAAACATTCAGTACTTC.

This clone was detected only once. V and J are TRBV28 and TRBJ1-5; D remains ambiguous. There are 16 residues in the CDR3. Germline assignment: CDR1 MDHEN and CDR2 SYDVKM. The V end was cut by 3 bases, the J end by 0 bases, with 12 bases between. DNA of the CDR3: TGTGCCAGCAGTTTGTTTCCCGGCAGTAGCAATCAGCCCCAGCATTTT. This codes for CASSLFPGSSNQPQHF.

The rearrangement links TRBV7-8 to TRBJ1-1, with D tentatively TRBD1 (6 bases). Between the trimmed V and J ends, which lost 4 bases and 1 base, there was a span of 10 bases. The germline V gene encodes CDR1 SGHVS and CDR2 FQNEAQ. CDR3 length equals 14 residues. The CDR3 here is CASSSRGANTEAFF. CDR3 DNA: TGTGCCAGCAGCTCACGGGGGGCGAACACTGAAGCTTTCTTT. The variable domain in full, with the rest retrieved from reference TRBV7-8 and TRBJ1-1, is GAGVSQSPRYKVAKRGQDVALRCDPISGHVSLFWYQQALGQGPEFLTYFQNEAQLDKSGLPSDRFFAERPEGSVSTLKIQRTQQEDSAVYLCASSSRGANTEAFFGQGTRLTVV.

The genes are TRBV3-1 (or the pseudogene TRBV3-2) and TRBJ2-7; 13 nucleotides line up with TRBD2. There are 15 residues in the CDR3. Germline V gene sequence: CDR1 LGHDT, CDR2 YNNKEL (reference sequence). V was clipped by 1 base and J by 12 bases; unmatched bases: 9. The CDR3 here is CASSQGALAGGPGYF. The DNA for the CDR3 is TGTGCCAGCAGCCAAGGGGCACTAGCGGGAGGGCCGGGGTACTTC.

The V call is TRBV18, the J call TRBJ2-7; 7 bases are a match to TRBD1. The trim removed 6 bases at V and 2 bases at J, leaving 10 bases unmatched. This CDR3 has 15 residues. Germline-derived CDR1 and CDR2 are KGHSH and LQKENI. CDR3 DNA sequence: TGTGCCAGCTCGGGCTTGGACAGGTCGCCCTACGAGCAGTACTTC. Protein: CASSGLDRSPYEQYF.

This clone showed up just a few times. The chain couples TRBV5-4 to TRBJ1-2; D is unresolved. Trimming took off 3 bases at V and 4 bases at J, with 19 bases between the two ends. In germline, CDR1 is SGHNT, CDR2 YYREEE (reference sequence). This CDR3 region has 16 residues. The CDR3 DNA sequence: TGTGCCAGCAGCTCAAAAATACTAACTGAATCCTATGGCTACACCTTC. Protein sequence: CASSSKILTESYGYTF.

The chain uses TRBV6-4 and TRBJ2-3; possible D gene TRBD1, 6 bases. Germline lookup yields CDR1 MRHNA and CDR2 SNTAGT. The V and J ends lost 7 bases and 1 base respectively, with 15 bases between them. The CDR3 has 15 residues. The CDR3 sequence is CASKFSGAGTDTQYF. CDR3 coding DNA: TGTGCCAGCAAATTTTCAGGGGCTGGCACAGATACGCAGTATTTT.

The V call is TRBV5-1, the J call TRBJ1-6; 9 nucleotides align to TRBD1. Germline V gives CDR1 SGHRS, CDR2 YFSETQ. The CDR3 consists of 14 residues. The V segment lost 4 bases and the J segment 7 bases; nucleotides outside the gene matches: 3. Here the CDR3 DNA reads TGCGCCAGCAGCCGAGGACAGGGGAATTCACCCCTCCACTTT. As protein: CASSRGQGNSPLHF.

V is TRBV9 and J is TRBJ1-2, with TRBD1 as a possible D gene (6 bases). The germline V and J ends were trimmed by 3 bases and 4 bases, with 16 bases remaining between them. Germline CDR1 is SGDLS and CDR2 is YYNGEE. CDR3 size: 15 residues. CDR3 in amino acids: CASSDTGHRFYGYTF. The CDR3 DNA reads as TGTGCCAGCAGCGACACGGGACACCGATTCTATGGCTACACCTTC.

The chain joins TRBV19 to TRBJ2-2; either TRBD1 or TRBD2 may fit D (5 bases each). The germline gives CDR1 LNHDA, CDR2 SQIVND (reference sequence). V lost 5 bases and J lost 5, with 18 bases in between. CDR3 size: 16 residues. CDR3 DNA: TGTGCCAGTAGTTTTTTTGGCAGAGGGGAGACCGGGGAGCTGTTTTTT. Translating it yields CASSFFGRGETGELFF.

The chain recombines TRBV19 with TRBJ2-2; 11 nucleotides agree with TRBD1. V lost 8 bases, J lost 7 bases, and 9 bases stayed unmatched. The CDR3 runs 15 residues. Per the germline V gene, CDR1 is LNHDA and CDR2 is SQIVND (reference sequence). CDR3 nucleotide sequence: TGTGCCAGTGGACCGAGGACAGGGGGCGTCGGGGAGCTGTTTTTT. Translating it yields CASGPRTGGVGELFF.

The chain carries TRBV2 and TRBJ1-4; D is perhaps TRBD1 (6 bases). The germline V and J ends were trimmed by 7 bases and 5 bases, with 17 bases remaining between them. This CDR3 region has 15 residues. Germline-derived CDR1 and CDR2 are SNHLY and FYNNEI. The CDR3 nucleotides read TGTGCCAGCAATCCTTTGGGACATCGGAATGAAAAACTGTTTTTT. Protein product: CASNPLGHRNEKLFF.

The chain joins TRBV18 to TRBJ1-1, with 7 bases matching TRBD1. CDR1 and CDR2 (germline): KGHSH, LQKENI. There are 16 residues in the CDR3. The junction had 17 bases not matched to a gene; V was cut back by 8 bases and J by 5 bases. The CDR3 sequence: CASHGGAGGHGTEAFF. CDR3 coding DNA: TGTGCCAGCCACGGAGGGGCAGGGGGTCACGGGACTGAAGCTTTCTTT.

This clone was detected a few times. The V and J genes are TRBV9 and TRBJ1-4, with TRBD1 matching 8 bases. V shed 1 base, J shed 8 bases, and the junction held 4 bases outside the gene matches. Germline CDR1 SGDLS, CDR2 YYNGEE. The CDR3 covers 14 residues. The CDR3 coding sequence is TGTGCCAGCAGCGTATCACAGGGGGACGAAAAACTGTTTTTT. This sequence encodes CASSVSQGDEKLFF. Filled out from reference TRBV9 and TRBJ1-4, the complete variable domain reads DSGVTQTPKHLITATGQRVTLRCSPRSGDLSVYWYQQSLDQGLQFLIQYYNGEERAKGNILERFSAQQFPDLHSELNLSSLELGDSALYFCASSVSQGDEKLFFGSGTQLSVL.

V and J are TRBV28 and TRBJ2-2; no firm D call. The germline V gene encodes CDR1 MDHEN and CDR2 SYDVKM. The CDR3 sequence is 14 residues long. The V gene lost 3 bases and the J gene lost 4 bases, with 9 bases spanning the gap. The CDR3 here is CASSLAKFTGELFF. The CDR3 DNA sequence: TGTGCCAGCAGTTTGGCCAAGTTCACCGGGGAGCTGTTTTTT.